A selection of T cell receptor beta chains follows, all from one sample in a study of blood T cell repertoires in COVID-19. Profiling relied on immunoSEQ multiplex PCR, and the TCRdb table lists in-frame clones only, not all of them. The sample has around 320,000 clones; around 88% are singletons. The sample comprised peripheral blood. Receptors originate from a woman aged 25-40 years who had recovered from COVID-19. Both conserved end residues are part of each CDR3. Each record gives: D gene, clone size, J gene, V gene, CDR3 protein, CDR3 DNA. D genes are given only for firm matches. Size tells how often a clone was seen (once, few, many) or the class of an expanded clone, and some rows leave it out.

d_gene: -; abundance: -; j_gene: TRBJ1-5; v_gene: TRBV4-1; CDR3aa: CASSQVKGGSGKDSNQPQHF; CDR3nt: TGCGCCAGCAGCCAAGTCAAAGGAGGGTCAGGGAAAGATAGCAATCAGCCCCAGCATTTT
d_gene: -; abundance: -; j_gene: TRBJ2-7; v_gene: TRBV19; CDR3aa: CASSMVGGNYEQYF; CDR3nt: TGTGCCAGTAGTATGGTTGGAGGGAACTACGAGCAGTACTTC
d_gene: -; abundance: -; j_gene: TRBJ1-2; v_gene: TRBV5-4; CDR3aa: CASSSSVSGYGYTF; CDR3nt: TGTGCCAGCAGCTCGAGCGTTTCTGGCTATGGCTACACCTTC
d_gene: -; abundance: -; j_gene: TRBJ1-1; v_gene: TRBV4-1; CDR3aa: CASSQAAGGNTEAFF; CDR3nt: TGCGCCAGCAGCCAGGCGGCCGGGGGGAACACTGAAGCTTTCTTT
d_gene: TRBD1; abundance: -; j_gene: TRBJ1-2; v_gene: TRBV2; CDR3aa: CASRVGGGSGYTF; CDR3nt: TGTGCCAGCAGAGTTGGAGGGGGCAGTGGCTACACCTTC
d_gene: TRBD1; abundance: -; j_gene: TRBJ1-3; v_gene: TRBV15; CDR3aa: CATSRGTGTGNTIYF; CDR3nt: TGTGCCACCAGCAGAGGGACAGGGACTGGAAACACCATATATTTT
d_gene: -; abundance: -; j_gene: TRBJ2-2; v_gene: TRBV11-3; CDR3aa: CASSPIPGNTGELFF; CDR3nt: TGTGCCAGCAGCCCCATACCCGGGAACACCGGGGAGCTGTTTTTT
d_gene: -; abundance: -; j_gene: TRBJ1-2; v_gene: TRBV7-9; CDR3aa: CASSPGLGGYTF; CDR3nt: TGTGCCAGCAGCCCAGGATTAGGCGGCTACACCTTC
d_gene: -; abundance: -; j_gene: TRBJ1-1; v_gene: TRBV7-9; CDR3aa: CASSPGGGPLTEAFF; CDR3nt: TGTGCCAGCAGCCCGGGCGGGGGGCCTTTGACTGAAGCTTTCTTT
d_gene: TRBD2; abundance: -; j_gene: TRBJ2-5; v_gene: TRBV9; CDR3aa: CASRHETGLARETQYF; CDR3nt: TGTGCCAGCAGACACGAGACCGGACTAGCGCGGGAGACCCAGTACTTC
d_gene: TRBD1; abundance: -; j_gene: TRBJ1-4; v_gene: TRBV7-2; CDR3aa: CASSLDRGHEKLFF; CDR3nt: TGTGCCAGCAGCTTAGACAGGGGGCATGAAAAACTGTTTTTT
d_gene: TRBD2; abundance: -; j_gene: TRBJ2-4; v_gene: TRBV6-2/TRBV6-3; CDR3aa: CASSYGGGLGNIQYF; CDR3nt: TGTGCCAGCAGTTACGGCGGGGGGCTCGGCAACATTCAGTACTTC
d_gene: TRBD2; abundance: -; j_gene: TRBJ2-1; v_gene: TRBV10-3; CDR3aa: CAISTSGDEQFF; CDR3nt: TGTGCCATCAGCACTAGCGGGGATGAGCAGTTCTTC
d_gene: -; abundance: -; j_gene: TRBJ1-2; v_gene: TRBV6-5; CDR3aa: CASSQVGYGYTF; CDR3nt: TGTGCCAGCAGTCAGGTCGGATATGGCTACACCTTC
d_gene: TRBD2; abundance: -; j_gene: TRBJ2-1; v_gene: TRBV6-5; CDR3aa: CASSYTSGGKQFF; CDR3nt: TGTGCCAGCAGTTACACTAGCGGGGGGAAGCAGTTCTTC
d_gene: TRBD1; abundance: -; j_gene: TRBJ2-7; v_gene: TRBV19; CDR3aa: CASSTFRDRGYEQYF; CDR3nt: TGTGCCAGTAGTACTTTCCGGGACAGAGGTTACGAGCAGTACTTC
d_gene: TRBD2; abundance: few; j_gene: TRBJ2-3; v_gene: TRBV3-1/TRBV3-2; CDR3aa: CASSIGGLDGDTQYF; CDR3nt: TGTGCCAGCAGCATCGGGGGACTAGATGGAGATACGCAGTATTTT
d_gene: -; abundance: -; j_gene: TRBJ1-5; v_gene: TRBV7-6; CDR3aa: CASSPGDSNQPQHF; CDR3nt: TGTGCCAGCAGCCCGGGGGATAGCAATCAGCCCCAGCATTTT
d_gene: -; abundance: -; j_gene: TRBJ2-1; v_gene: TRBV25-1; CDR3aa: CASSEYLSSNEQFF; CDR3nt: TGTGCCAGCAGTGAATATCTGAGTTCCAATGAGCAGTTCTTC
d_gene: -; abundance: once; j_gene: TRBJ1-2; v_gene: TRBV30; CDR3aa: CAWSVRGAHLDYGYTF; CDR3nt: TGTGCCTGGAGTGTACGGGGGGCCCACCTCGACTATGGCTACACCTTC
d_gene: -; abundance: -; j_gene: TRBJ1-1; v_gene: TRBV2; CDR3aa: CASSLIGMNTEAFF; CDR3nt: TGTGCCAGCAGTCTGATTGGCATGAACACTGAAGCTTTCTTT
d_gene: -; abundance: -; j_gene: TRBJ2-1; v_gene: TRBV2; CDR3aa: CASIPALTGVQFF; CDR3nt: TGTGCCAGCATCCCGGCCCTAACGGGTGTGCAGTTCTTC
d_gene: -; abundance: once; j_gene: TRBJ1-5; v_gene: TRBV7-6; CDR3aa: CASSLRDTVNSNQPQHF; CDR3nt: TGTGCCAGCAGCCTTCGGGACACCGTTAATAGCAATCAGCCCCAGCATTTT
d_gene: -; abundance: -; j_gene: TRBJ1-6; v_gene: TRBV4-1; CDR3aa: CASSQGGLVDSPLHF; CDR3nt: TGCGCCAGCAGCCAAGGAGGGCTCGTAGATTCACCCCTCCACTTT